Described below is a single TCR beta chain sequence and its context. What it recognizes is unknown. The read finishes 3 residues shy of the CDR3 end, and the germline J gene is used to complete it. The data were obtained in a study of T cells in women clearing cervical HPV infection. Study-level results: A classifier using richness and V gene abundances reached an AUC of around 0.83.

CDR3 size: 14 residues. Trimming cost V 4 bases and J 7 bases, with 16 bases left between them. Per the germline V gene, CDR1 is SGHRS and CDR2 is YFSETQ. Libraries were prepared by immunoSEQ multiplex PCR; TCRdb keeps only in-frame clonotypes and omits some of them. The sample table sets out 30,000 or so clones. V and J are TRBV5-1 and TRBJ2-3; possibly TRBD2 for D (5 bases). Sequenced: blood buffy coat. The origin of this receptor is a woman aged 18 to 75 with a cervical HPV16 infection that either progressed to CIN3+ or cleared (not recorded which). CDR3 residues: CASSLGLDAYTQYF. The CDR3 bases that were read are TGCGCCAGCAGCCTCGGACTGGACGCTTATACG.